This T cell receptor (beta chain) was found in a study of blood T cell repertoires in COVID-19. About the study: There were acute and convalescent COVID-19 samples, and they came from the United States, Italy and Spain. The cDNA or gDNA used as material had been derived from T cells, B-cell-depleted T cells, or PBMCs.

Original methodology: Reference gene primer amplification yielded estimated nucleated cell counts. The data were produced by immunoSEQ multiplex PCR, yet TCRdb's version contains in-frame clones alone and is incomplete. Clone size and the V and J calls come from that table; the DNA yielded D and trimming. The table includes 100,000 to 150,000 clones, 84% detected once. The length of the CDR3 is 13 residues. Germline values: CDR1 GTSNPN, CDR2 SVGIG (reference sequence). Trimming removed 5 bases at V and 7 bases at J, with 17 bases between. The chain recombines TRBV30 with TRBJ1-2, with a weak D call TRBD1 (5 bases). Sequencing was done on a sample of peripheral blood. The TCR originated in a woman in her sixties or seventies with acute or convalescent COVID-19. The DNA for the CDR3 is TGTGCCTGGGACAGACAGACACTCGCTGGCTACACCTTC. Its translation is CAWDRQTLAGYTF.